This T cell receptor (beta chain) was recovered during a study of cytomegalovirus exposure and HLA in healthy donors. Each donor was healthy, and each was a bone marrow donor. With 5 bases removed from V and 1 base from J, the gap between germline ends came to 20 bases. Germline V gives CDR1 SGHAT, CDR2 FQNNGV. The CDR3 sequence is 17 residues long. Notes on the study in general: Sequencing depth roughly uniform across donors was assumed in presence/absence analyses. Researchers reported in a later analysis that common viral pathogens appeared linked to several top clusters. Highly shared variants forming one cluster were likely a sequencing artifact.

Both 60 Vbeta primers and 13 Jbeta primers went into the PCR. Profiled with immunoSEQ multiplex PCR; TCRdb holds only in-frame clones, not every one. The data show about 120,000 clones, 75% seen once. Points on this clone: As yet, its antigen is unknown.

This TCR derives from a woman aged 40 to 55 in good health and CMV-seropositive. The sample consisted of PBMCs. The genes are TRBV11-2 and TRBJ1-2, with D unclear. CDR3 sequence (DNA): TGTGCCAGCAGCCCGACTTCGACGGATTACGTTAACTATGGCTACACCTTC. This encodes CASSPTSTDYVNYGYTF.